This T cell receptor beta chain comes out of a study of blood T cell repertoires in COVID-19. Repertoires were generated with immunoSEQ multiplex PCR, while TCRdb's copy carries only in-frame clones and drops some. The sample includes hundreds of thousands of clones, around 80% of them seen just once. This CDR3 spans 10 amino acids. Germline-derived CDR1 and CDR2 are DFQATT and SNEGSKA (reference sequence). After removal of 5 bases from V and 11 bases from J, the junction contained 3 bases not matched to a gene. The sample taken for sequencing was peripheral blood. The rearrangement links TRBV20-1 to TRBJ2-7; 10 nucleotides match TRBD1. This clonotype was sampled from a woman aged 25 to 45 with COVID-19, enrolled during active disease. This chain's CDR3 is CSALDRGEYF. The CDR3 bases are TGCAGTGCTTTGGACAGGGGGGAGTACTTC.